This T cell receptor beta chain was captured by sequencing in a study of blood T cell repertoires in COVID-19. Across the whole study: T cells, B-cell-depleted T cells, or PBMCs provided the cDNA or gDNA that served as material.

The participants were between about 18 and 90 years old and came from some 23 US areas. Symptom resolution, clearance, or two negative PCRs marked donors in Cohort 3 as recovered. Per the original data handling: From reference gene primer amplification, estimates of nucleated cell counts were derived. Assay used: immunoSEQ multiplex PCR; TCRdb lists only in-frame clones, some missing. V and J calls and clone size are copied from that table; D and trimming were computed from the DNA. This table has about 280,000 clones, around 85% appearing once. V trimming: 2 bases; J trimming: 4 bases; junction bases outside the gene matches: 6. CDR3 length: 16 residues. Per germline, CDR1 SGDLS and CDR2 YYNGEE. This clone has a single count.

The receptor was derived from a woman aged 50 to 60 who had recovered from COVID-19. The chain combines TRBV9 with TRBJ2-3; TRBD2 aligns across 11 bases. The sequencing sample was made of PBMCs or T cells enriched from blood (not recorded which). The CDR3 DNA reads TGTGCCAGCAGCGTTACTAGCGGGAGTATCGCAGATACGCAGTATTTT. Translating it yields CASSVTSGSIADTQYF.